These 27 T cell receptor beta chains were all obtained from the same sample, sequenced in a study of CD8+ T cells in alopecia areata. Extraction of RNA preceded its reverse transcription into cDNA, which served as the sequencing template. TCRdb's copy holds only in-frame clones and misses some; the assay was immunoSEQ multiplex PCR. This sample has around 290,000 clones, with roughly 60% found just once. Described treatment: oral pan-JAK inhibitor, 5-10 mg twice daily. Source: CD4+ T cells sorted from blood, taken at week 24, from a patient treated with tofacitinib. Receptors originate from a human donor with alopecia areata.

The chain joins TRBV6-5 to TRBJ1-2; tentative D call: TRBD1 (6 bases). Trimming pared 6 bases from V and 5 bases from J, leaving 13 bases between. The germline gives CDR1 MNHEY, CDR2 SVGAGI. The CDR3 totals 13 residues. This CDR3 is CASRQGLGYGYTF. Here the CDR3 DNA reads TGTGCCAGCAGACAGGGACTTGGGTATGGCTACACCTTC.

This clone appeared a few times. The chain recombines TRBV4-1 with TRBJ2-3; D call uncertain. Germline V CDR1 and CDR2: MGHRA, YSYEKL. This CDR3 has 14 amino acids. With 2 bases removed from V and 2 bases from J, the gap between germline ends came to 8 bases. The CDR3 coding sequence is TGCGCCAGCAGCCAATCGGCCACCACAGATACGCAGTATTTT. As protein: CASSQSATTDTQYF.

The sample holds a few counts of this clone. The chain has TRBV5-1 and TRBJ2-5; 7 positions agree with TRBD1. CDR3 size: 14 residues. V shed 4 bases, J shed 4 bases, and the junction held 7 bases outside the gene matches. In germline, CDR1 is SGHRS, CDR2 YFSETQ. CDR3 sequence reads: CASSADRVRETQYF. The CDR3 nucleotides read TGCGCCAGCAGCGCAGACAGGGTTCGAGAGACCCAGTACTTC.

The J gene is TRBJ1-2, the V gene TRBV27; TRBD1 aligns across 7 bases. CDR1 is MNHEY and CDR2 is SMNVEV in the germline V gene (reference sequence). The CDR3 is 13 residues long. V lost 3 bases and J lost 5; bases outside the gene matches: 3. This CDR3 reads CASSFDRAYGYTF. The CDR3 DNA is TGTGCCAGCAGTTTCGACAGGGCTTATGGCTACACCTTC.

V is TRBV6-6 and J is TRBJ2-3; D is unresolved. This CDR3 comprises 15 residues. Trimming pared 2 bases from V and 1 base from J, leaving 10 bases between. The germline CDR1 and CDR2 sequences are MNHNY and SVGAGI (reference sequence). The CDR3 region is CASSYVDLGTDTQYF. The DNA for the CDR3 is TGTGCCAGCAGTTACGTAGACCTTGGCACAGATACGCAGTATTTT.

A word on this clone: At the DNA level, this CDR3 is encoded by other sequences in the same sample as well. The chain has TRBV29-1 and TRBJ1-1; TRBD1 might be the D (5 bases). Trimming stripped 6 bases from V and 4 bases from J, with 21 bases between. This CDR3 contains 15 residues. In germline, CDR1 is SQVTM, CDR2 ANQGSEA. This chain's CDR3 is CSVATRDLSRTEAFF. As DNA, the CDR3 is TGCAGCGTGGCTACCCGGGACCTCAGTCGCACTGAAGCTTTCTTT.

This clone was seen more than once but under ten times. The chain combines TRBV29-1 with TRBJ2-3; 8 bases line up with TRBD2. Trimming removed 4 bases from V and 4 bases from J; junction bases left unmatched: 7. Germline CDR1 SQVTM, CDR2 ANQGSEA. This CDR3 spans 14 amino acids. CDR3 coding DNA: TGCAGCGTTGTCTTTCCGGGGGGGCCAGATACGCAGTATTTT. As protein: CSVVFPGGPDTQYF.

The chain employs TRBV5-1 and TRBJ1-2; tentatively, D is TRBD1 (6 bases). V lost 0 bases and J lost 6, with 15 bases in between. This CDR3 is built from 15 residues. Germline V gives CDR1 SGHRS, CDR2 YFSETQ. CDR3 amino acids: CASSLGSGGEDGYTF. CDR3 DNA sequence: TGCGCCAGCAGCTTGGGATCGGGGGGCGAGGATGGCTACACCTTC. Drawing the rest from reference TRBV5-1 and TRBJ1-2, the complete variable domain is KAGVTQTPRYLIKTRGQQVTLSCSPISGHRSVSWYQQTPGQGLQFLFEYFSETQRNKGNFPGRFSGRQFSNSRSEMNVSTLELGDSALYLCASSLGSGGEDGYTFGSGTRLTVV.

The chain recombines TRBV9 with TRBJ2-3; 7 positions match TRBD1. The junction had 7 bases not matched to a gene; V was cut back by 0 bases and J by 6 bases. Germline CDR1 and CDR2: SGDLS and YYNGEE. The CDR3 runs 15 residues. The CDR3 nucleotides read TGTGCCAGCAGCGTAGAACCGACAGGGAAGGATACGCAGTATTTT. This translates into CASSVEPTGKDTQYF.

This chain uses TRBV29-1 with TRBJ2-2, with 9 positions matching TRBD2. The CDR3 totals 13 residues. Germline CDR1 SQVTM, CDR2 ANQGSEA. The V gene end was trimmed by 5 bases and the J gene end by 7 bases; junction bases not matched to a gene: 5. CDR3 loop: CSVRASGDGELFF. In DNA, the CDR3 is TGCAGCGTTCGAGCTAGCGGGGACGGGGAGCTGTTTTTT.

The rearrangement links TRBV5-1 to TRBJ1-6; possibly TRBD1 for D (6 bases). Per the germline V gene, CDR1 is SGHRS and CDR2 is YFSETQ. CDR3 length: 16 amino acids. With 4 bases removed from V and 7 bases from J, the gap between germline ends came to 18 bases. CDR3 loop: CASSRNQGIGNSPLHF. In DNA, the CDR3 is TGCGCCAGCAGCCGGAACCAGGGGATAGGAAATTCACCCCTCCACTTT.

The rearrangement links TRBV28 to TRBJ2-1; D remains unclear. The germline V and J ends were trimmed by 4 bases and 8 bases, with 21 bases remaining between them. This CDR3 is built from 16 residues. CDR1 is MDHEN, CDR2 SYDVKM, per germline. The CDR3 DNA reads as TGTGCCAGCAGTTCCCGGGCTAGTTTCCCCCAGGATGAGCAGTTCTTC. Translation gives CASSSRASFPQDEQFF.

This clone was seen more than once but under ten times. The rearrangement uses TRBV5-1 and TRBJ2-2; 9 bases fit TRBD2. The V gene end was trimmed by 7 bases and the J gene end by 1 base; junction bases not matched to a gene: 5. The V gene's germline CDR1 is SGHRS and CDR2 YFSETQ. The CDR3 sequence is 15 residues long. This chain's CDR3 is CASRGSGRNTGELFF. CDR3 in DNA: TGCGCCAGCCGGGGTAGCGGGAGGAACACCGGGGAGCTGTTTTTT.

DNA of the CDR3: TGTGCCAGCAGCTTCGGTGGGGCGGGTGGGGCCAACGTCCTGACTTTC. Translation: CASSFGGAGGANVLTF. The J gene is TRBJ2-6, the V gene TRBV7-2; D might be TRBD1 or TRBD2, each matching 5 bases. The CDR3 totals 16 residues. V dropped 3 bases and J dropped 3 bases, with 12 bases sitting between them. In germline, CDR1 is SGHTA, CDR2 FQGNSA.

J is TRBJ2-7 and V is TRBV29-1; maybe TRBD2 (6 bases). Trimming took 0 bases from V and 1 from J, leaving 10 bases between them. The CDR3 consists of 14 residues. Germline loops: CDR1 SQVTM, CDR2 ANQGSEA. DNA for the CDR3: TGCAGCGTTGAAGATCCCCGGGGGTCCTACGAGCAGTACTTC. Protein: CSVEDPRGSYEQYF.

This clone was observed a handful of times. The J gene is TRBJ2-2, the V gene TRBV7-3, with D perhaps assigned TRBD1 or TRBD2 (5 bases each). The length of the CDR3 is 17 residues. The V and J ends lost 2 bases and 0 bases respectively, with 13 bases between them. In germline, CDR1 is SGHTA, CDR2 FQGTGA. CDR3: CASSLLNRGANTGELFF. CDR3 sequence (DNA): TGTGCCAGCAGCTTATTGAATAGGGGAGCGAACACCGGGGAGCTGTTTTTT.

In its sample, this clone was seen a few times. This may arise from a read error, as a much more abundant clone is one base away. This sample includes further DNA sequences coding for the same CDR3. This sequence joins TRBV5-6 and TRBJ2-5, with D uncertain. This CDR3 spans 11 amino acids. Deletions cut 2 bases from V and 5 bases from J, with 4 bases between. Germline CDR1 SGHDT, CDR2 YYEEEE. CDR3 nucleotides: TGTGCCAGCAGCTTTGGGGAGACCCAGTACTTC. This translates into CASSFGETQYF.

The V gene is TRBV27, the J gene TRBJ2-7; D possibly matches TRBD1 or TRBD2 (5 bases each). Germline CDR1 is MNHEY and CDR2 is SMNVEV (reference sequence). V was pared by 4 bases and J by 7 bases, with 14 bases between. The CDR3 runs to 13 residues. The DNA of the CDR3 is TGTGCCAGCAGTTGGAGCGGACAAGGAGAGCAGTACTTC. Translation gives CASSWSGQGEQYF.

V is TRBV5-1 and J is TRBJ1-1; 8 nucleotides align to TRBD1. J lost 1 base, V lost 4 bases, and 3 bases had no gene match. Germline CDR1 and CDR2: SGHRS and YFSETQ. The CDR3 consists of 14 residues. CDR3 nucleotides: TGCGCCAGCAGCCCGGGACAGGCGAACACTGAAGCTTTCTTT. Protein product: CASSPGQANTEAFF. The complete variable domain, with remaining parts taken from reference TRBV5-1 and TRBJ1-1, reads KAGVTQTPRYLIKTRGQQVTLSCSPISGHRSVSWYQQTPGQGLQFLFEYFSETQRNKGNFPGRFSGRQFSNSRSEMNVSTLELGDSALYLCASSPGQANTEAFFGQGTRLTVV.

V gene TRBV30 combines with J gene TRBJ2-7; D is possibly TRBD1 or TRBD2 (5 bases each). This CDR3 region has 13 residues. Looked up from germline, CDR1 is GTSNPN and CDR2 is SVGIG (reference sequence). The V end was cut by 5 bases, the J end by 9 bases, with 20 bases between. The CDR3 sequence is CAWAGTPTPGQYF. The CDR3 DNA reads TGTGCCTGGGCAGGGACCCCTACTCCGGGGCAGTACTTC. Full variable domain (outside the CDR3, taken from reference TRBV30 and TRBJ2-7): SQTIHQWPATLVQPVGSPLSLECTVEGTSNPNLYWYRQAAGRGLQLLFYSVGIGQISSEVPQNLSASRPQDRQFILSSKKLLLSDSGFYLCAWAGTPTPGQYFGPGTRLTVT.

The rearrangement joins TRBV30 to TRBJ1-4; 8 nucleotides align to TRBD1. J gave up 11 bases and V 3 bases, and 11 bases lay outside the gene matches. CDR1 and CDR2 (germline): GTSNPN, SVGIG (reference sequence). The CDR3 sequence is 14 residues long. CDR3 DNA sequence: TGTGCCTGGAGCCCCTTACAGGGGGTGGGTAAACTGTTTTTT. It translates to CAWSPLQGVGKLFF.

This chain joins TRBV7-3 and TRBJ2-3; a weak D match, TRBD2 (6 bases). The germline gives CDR1 SGHTA, CDR2 FQGTGA. Trimming left V 5 bases short and J 5 bases short, with 20 bases between. This CDR3 spans 16 amino acids. The CDR3 protein is CASSPLGSGRGDTQYF. The CDR3 nucleotides read TGTGCCAGCAGCCCCCTCGGCTCGGGGCGGGGAGATACGCAGTATTTT.

The chain is built from TRBV29-1 and TRBJ2-7; either TRBD1 or TRBD2 may supply D (7 bases each). The CDR3 is 12 amino acids. CDR1 is SQVTM and CDR2 is ANQGSEA in the germline V gene. V lost 3 bases to trimming and J lost 3 bases, with 9 bases between them. CDR3 sequence reads: CSVDRGGYEQYF. The CDR3 DNA reads TGCAGCGTTGACAGGGGGGGCTACGAGCAGTACTTC.

This chain connects TRBV29-1 to TRBJ2-5; D is unresolved. CDR3 length equals 12 residues. The ends were cut back, 3 bases at V and 5 bases at J, with 10 bases in the middle. Germline CDR1 is SQVTM and CDR2 is ANQGSEA. CDR3 residues: CSVDPSAETQYF. The CDR3 bases are TGCAGCGTTGATCCCAGTGCGGAGACCCAGTACTTC.

This chain uses TRBV29-1 with TRBJ2-1; TRBD1 is a possible D gene (5 bases). CDR1 SQVTM and CDR2 ANQGSEA come from the germline V gene. V gave up 6 bases and J gave up 1 base, with 10 bases separating them. The length of the CDR3 is 13 residues. The CDR3 is CSVRTKSYNEQFF. CDR3 sequence (DNA): TGCAGCGTAAGGACAAAGTCCTACAATGAGCAGTTCTTC.

The chain recombines TRBV7-2 with TRBJ1-2; D perhaps matches TRBD1 (6 bases). CDR3 length: 16 residues. Trimming took off 1 base at V and 12 bases at J, with 24 bases between the two ends. From germline, CDR1 is SGHTA and CDR2 FQGNSA. The CDR3 here is CASSLGTVPGQNRHTF. CDR3 DNA: TGTGCCAGCAGCTTAGGGACCGTGCCGGGACAAAATCGACACACCTTC.

In this sample, this clone turned up a few times. The rearrangement uses TRBV23-1 and TRBJ2-5; 7 bases map to TRBD2. TRBV23-1 is an ORF, with its function uncertain. The CDR3 sequence is 15 residues long. V was clipped by 3 bases and J by 4 bases; unmatched bases: 8. CDR3 in amino acids: CASSQELRGVETQYF. CDR3 nucleotide sequence: TGCGCCAGCAGTCAGGAGCTACGGGGGGTAGAGACCCAGTACTTC.